This T cell receptor beta chain was identified during a study of shared clonotypes between healthy human individuals. Naive CD8 cells, CD45RO-negative and positively selected for CCR7, excluded terminally differentiated effector memory CD45RA+ cells. On this clone itself: Antigen: not known.

General study results and limits: The study sampled only blood, and tissue repertoires likely differ.

This CDR3 has 14 amino acids. From germline, CDR1 is SGHTA and CDR2 FQGTGA. Trimming took off 5 bases at V and 5 bases at J, with 16 bases between the two ends. Generated by immunoSEQ multiplex PCR, the TCRdb table keeps only in-frame clones and is missing some. The sample comprises approximately 2,200,000 clones, about 92% of which are singletons, and under 2% rests with the top ten. This TCR was recovered from a man aged 18 to 30 in good health. Some clones in this sample may be carry-over from other donors' samples. V is TRBV7-3 and J is TRBJ2-7; perhaps TRBD2 as D (7 bases). Sequencing input: naive CD8+ T cells from PBMCs. CDR3 sequence reads: CASSTLGGRDEQYF. The CDR3 DNA sequence: TGTGCCAGCAGCACACTCGGGGGGCGCGACGAGCAGTACTTC.